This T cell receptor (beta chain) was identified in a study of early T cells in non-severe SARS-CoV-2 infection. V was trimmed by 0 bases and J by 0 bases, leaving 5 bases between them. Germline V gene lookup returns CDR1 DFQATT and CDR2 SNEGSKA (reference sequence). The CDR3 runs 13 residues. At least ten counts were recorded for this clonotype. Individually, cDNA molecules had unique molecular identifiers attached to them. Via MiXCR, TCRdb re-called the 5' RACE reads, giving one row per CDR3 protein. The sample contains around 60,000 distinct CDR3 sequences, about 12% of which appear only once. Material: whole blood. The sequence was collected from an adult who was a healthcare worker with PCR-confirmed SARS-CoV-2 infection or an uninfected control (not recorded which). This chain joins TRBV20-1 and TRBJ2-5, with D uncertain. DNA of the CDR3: TGCAGTGCTAGAGATAGGGACCAAGAGACCCAGTACTTC. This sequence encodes CSARDRDQETQYF.